A selection of T cell receptor beta chains follows, all from one sample in a study of blood T cells in healthy people across ages. TCRdb reprocessed the 5' RACE reads via MiXCR and lists one record per CDR3 protein. The sample has about 640,000 distinct CDR3 sequences, 58% seen once. Sequenced: blood. The receptors shown here come from a man aged 60 to 75 in good health. CDR3s include the opening cysteine and the closing phenylalanine or tryptophan. The D gene is left open where the match is weak. A clone size is listed for some rows: how often the clone was seen (once, few, many), or a class if it is expanded.

abundance	j_gene	d_gene	v_gene	CDR3nt	CDR3aa
-	TRBJ2-3	-	TRBV12-5	TGTGCTAGTGGTCAAAACGGGGGGCACACAGATACGCAGTATTTT	CASGQNGGHTDTQYF
-	TRBJ2-7	-	TRBV2	TGTGCCAGCAGTGCCGGGGCTAATCCCTACAATGAGCAGTACTTC	CASSAGANPYNEQYF
-	TRBJ2-4	-	TRBV5-1	TGCGCCAGCAGCTTTGGGAGACAGGTGTCCTTAGCCAAAAGCATTCAGTACTTC	CASSFGRQVSLAKSIQYF
few	TRBJ2-5	TRBD2	TRBV20-1	TGCAGTGCTAGTGCCGTACGGGGGGGCGTGGAGACCCAGTACTTC	CSASAVRGGVETQYF
few	TRBJ1-4	-	TRBV4-1	TGCGCCAGCAGCCAAGATCCGACGGTTGAAAAACTGTTTTTT	CASSQDPTVEKLFF
-	TRBJ2-3	TRBD2	TRBV5-1	TGCGCCAGCAGCGGACCGGGACTAGCGAAAACAGATACGCAGTATTTT	CASSGPGLAKTDTQYF
-	TRBJ1-4	TRBD1	TRBV12-3/TRBV12-4	TGTGCCAGCAGTCCGGGGACAGGAGGAGCTGAAAAACTGTTTTTT	CASSPGTGGAEKLFF
few	TRBJ1-6	-	TRBV3-1	TGTGCCAGCAGCGCTGCCCGGGATTATAATTCACCCCTCCACTTT	CASSAARDYNSPLHF
-	TRBJ2-5	TRBD1	TRBV29-1	TGCAGCATTCGACAGGGGAACCAAGAGACCCAGTACTTC	CSIRQGNQETQYF
-	TRBJ1-3	TRBD1	TRBV12-3/TRBV12-4	TGCACTTCAAGACAGGGAGCTGGAAACACCATATATTTT	CTSRQGAGNTIYF
-	TRBJ2-1	TRBD2	TRBV28	TGTGCCAGCCTACTGGCGGGGGTCCACAATGAGCAGTTCTTC	CASLLAGVHNEQFF
few	TRBJ2-1	-	TRBV20-1	TGCAGTGCTAGAGATGGGGGCTCCTACAATGAGCAGTTCTTC	CSARDGGSYNEQFF
-	TRBJ1-2	-	TRBV7-9	TGTGCCAGCAGCACCTCCGGGACTAACTATGGCTACACCTTC	CASSTSGTNYGYTF
-	TRBJ2-5	-	TRBV10-3	TGTGCCATCAGTCGGGCTCCGGAGGAGGGAACCCAGTACTTC	CAISRAPEEGTQYF
-	TRBJ1-1	TRBD1	TRBV4-1	TGCGCCAGCAGCCCCCTTCCCGGGACAGACTTGAGGAACACTGAAGCTTTCTTT	CASSPLPGTDLRNTEAFF
-	TRBJ2-5	-	TRBV20-1	TGCAGTGCCCCCCTGTCCGGACGCCCAGAGACCCAGTACTTC	CSAPLSGRPETQYF